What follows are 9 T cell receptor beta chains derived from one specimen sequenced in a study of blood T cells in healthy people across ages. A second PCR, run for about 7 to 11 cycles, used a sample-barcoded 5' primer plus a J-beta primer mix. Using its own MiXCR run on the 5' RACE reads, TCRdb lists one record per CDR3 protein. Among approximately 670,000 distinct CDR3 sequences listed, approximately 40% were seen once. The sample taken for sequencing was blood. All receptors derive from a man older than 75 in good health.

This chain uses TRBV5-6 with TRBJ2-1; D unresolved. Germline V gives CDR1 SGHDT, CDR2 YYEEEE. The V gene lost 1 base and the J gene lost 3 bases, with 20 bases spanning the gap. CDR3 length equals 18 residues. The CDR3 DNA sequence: TGTGCCAGCAGCTTGTATCGCGGTCAGATGAACTTCTACAATGAGCAGTTCTTC. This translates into CASSLYRGQMNFYNEQFF.

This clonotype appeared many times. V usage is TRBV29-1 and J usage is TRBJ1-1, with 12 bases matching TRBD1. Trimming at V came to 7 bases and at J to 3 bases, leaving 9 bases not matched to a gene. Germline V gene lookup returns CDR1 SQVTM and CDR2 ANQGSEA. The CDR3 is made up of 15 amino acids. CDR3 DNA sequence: TGCAGCGGCCGGGACAGGGGGCTAAAGGACACTGAAGCTTTCTTT. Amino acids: CSGRDRGLKDTEAFF.

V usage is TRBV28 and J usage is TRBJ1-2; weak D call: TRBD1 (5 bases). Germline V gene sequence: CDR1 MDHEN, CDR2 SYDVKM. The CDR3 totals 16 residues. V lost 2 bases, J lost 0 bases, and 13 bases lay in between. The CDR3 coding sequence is TGTGCCAGCAGTTTAGGGGGGACTCAAGCTAACTATGGCTACACCTTC. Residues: CASSLGGTQANYGYTF.

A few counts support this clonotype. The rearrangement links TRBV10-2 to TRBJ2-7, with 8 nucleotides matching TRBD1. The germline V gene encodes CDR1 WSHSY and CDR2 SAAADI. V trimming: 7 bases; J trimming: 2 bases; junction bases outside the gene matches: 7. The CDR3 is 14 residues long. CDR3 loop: CASTLGTGPYEQYF. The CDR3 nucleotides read TGCGCCAGCACCTTAGGGACAGGCCCCTACGAGCAGTACTTC.

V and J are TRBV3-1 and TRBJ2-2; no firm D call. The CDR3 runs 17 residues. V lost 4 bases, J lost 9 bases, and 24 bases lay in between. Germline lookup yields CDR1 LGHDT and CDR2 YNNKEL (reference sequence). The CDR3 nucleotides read TGTGCCAGCAGCCTTATAGGCGCGTCGGACCAAGCCCGGGAGCTGTTTTTT. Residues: CASSLIGASDQARELFF.

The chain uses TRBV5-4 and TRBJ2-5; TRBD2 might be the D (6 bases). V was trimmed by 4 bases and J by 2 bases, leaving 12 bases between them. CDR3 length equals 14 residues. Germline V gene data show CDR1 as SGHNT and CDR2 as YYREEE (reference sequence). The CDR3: CASSAGTRQETQYF. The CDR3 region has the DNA TGTGCCAGCAGCGCCGGGACTCGGCAAGAGACCCAGTACTTC.

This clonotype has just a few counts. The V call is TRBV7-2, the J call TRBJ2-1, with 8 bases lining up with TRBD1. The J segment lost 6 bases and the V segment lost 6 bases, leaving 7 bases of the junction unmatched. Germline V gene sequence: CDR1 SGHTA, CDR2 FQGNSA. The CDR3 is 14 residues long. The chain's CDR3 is CASRDRARVNEQFF. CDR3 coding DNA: TGTGCCAGCAGGGACAGGGCAAGGGTCAATGAGCAGTTCTTC. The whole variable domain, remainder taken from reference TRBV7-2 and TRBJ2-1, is GAGVSQSPSNKVTEKGKDVELRCDPISGHTALYWYRQSLGQGLEFLIYFQGNSAPDKSGLPSDRFSAERTGGSVSTLTIQRTQQEDSAVYLCASRDRARVNEQFFGPGTRLTVL.

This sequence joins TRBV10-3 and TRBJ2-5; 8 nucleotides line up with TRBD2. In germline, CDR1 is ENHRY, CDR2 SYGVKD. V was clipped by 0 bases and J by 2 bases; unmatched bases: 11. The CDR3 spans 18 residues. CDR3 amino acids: CAISESTRGVDEQETQYF. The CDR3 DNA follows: TGTGCCATCAGTGAGTCGACGCGGGGGGTCGATGAACAAGAGACCCAGTACTTC.

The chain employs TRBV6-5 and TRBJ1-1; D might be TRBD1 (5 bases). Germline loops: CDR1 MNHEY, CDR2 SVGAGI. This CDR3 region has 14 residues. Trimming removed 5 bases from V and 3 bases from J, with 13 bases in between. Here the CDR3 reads CASSPTGPYTEAFF. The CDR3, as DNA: TGTGCCAGCAGTCCCACGGGGCCATACACTGAAGCTTTCTTT.